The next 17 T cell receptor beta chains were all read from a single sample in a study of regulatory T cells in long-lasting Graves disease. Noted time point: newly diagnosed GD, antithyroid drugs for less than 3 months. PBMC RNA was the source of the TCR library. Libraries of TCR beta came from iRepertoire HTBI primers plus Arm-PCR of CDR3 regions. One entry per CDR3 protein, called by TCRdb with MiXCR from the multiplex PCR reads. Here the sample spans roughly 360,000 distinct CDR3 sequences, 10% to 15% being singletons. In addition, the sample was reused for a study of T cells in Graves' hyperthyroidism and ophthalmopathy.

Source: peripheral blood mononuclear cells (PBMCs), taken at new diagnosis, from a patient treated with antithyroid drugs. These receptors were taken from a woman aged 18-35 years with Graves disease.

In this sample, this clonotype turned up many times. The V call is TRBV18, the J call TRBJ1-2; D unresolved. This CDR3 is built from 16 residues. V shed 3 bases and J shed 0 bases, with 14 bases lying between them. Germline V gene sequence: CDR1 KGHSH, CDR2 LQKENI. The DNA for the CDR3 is TGTGCCAGCTCACCCACGAGATCCAGCGCTAACTATGGCTACACCTTC. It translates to CASSPTRSSANYGYTF.

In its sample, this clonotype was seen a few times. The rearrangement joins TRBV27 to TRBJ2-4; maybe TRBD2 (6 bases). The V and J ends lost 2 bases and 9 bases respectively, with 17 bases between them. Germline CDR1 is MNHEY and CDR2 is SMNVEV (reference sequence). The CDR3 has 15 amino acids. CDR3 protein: CASSLGWGVRGIQYF. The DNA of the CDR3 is TGTGCCAGCAGTTTAGGATGGGGGGTTAGGGGCATTCAGTACTTC.

Here the CDR3 DNA reads TGTGCCATCAGTGAGTGGAAAAGTTATGGAACGATCGAGCAGTACGTC. Protein sequence: CAISEWKSYGTIEQYV. V is TRBV10-3 and J is TRBJ2-7; no clear D gene. The CDR3 runs 16 residues. Germline CDR1 ENHRY, CDR2 SYGVKD. The ends were cut back, 1 base at V and 6 bases at J, with 19 bases in the middle.

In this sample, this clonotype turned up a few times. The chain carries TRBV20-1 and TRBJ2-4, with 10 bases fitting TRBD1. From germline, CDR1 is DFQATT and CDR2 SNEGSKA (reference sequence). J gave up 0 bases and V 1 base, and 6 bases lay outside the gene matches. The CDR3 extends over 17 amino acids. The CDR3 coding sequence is TGCAGTGCTAGAGGGACAGGGGGGATTATAGCCAAAAACATTCAGTACTTC. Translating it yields CSARGTGGIIAKNIQYF.

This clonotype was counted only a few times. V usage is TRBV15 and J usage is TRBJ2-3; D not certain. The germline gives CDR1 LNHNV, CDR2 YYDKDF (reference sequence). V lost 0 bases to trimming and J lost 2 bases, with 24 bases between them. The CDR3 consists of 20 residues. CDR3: CATSRDLKNGVPSATDTQYF. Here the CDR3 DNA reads TGTGCCACCAGCAGAGATCTTAAGAATGGCGTGCCCTCCGCCACAGATACGCAGTATTTT.

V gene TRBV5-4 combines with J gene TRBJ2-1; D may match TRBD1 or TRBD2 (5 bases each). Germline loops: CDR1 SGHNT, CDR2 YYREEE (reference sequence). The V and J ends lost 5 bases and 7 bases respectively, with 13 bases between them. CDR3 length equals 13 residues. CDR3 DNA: TGTGCCAGCAGATCGGGGCTAACAAATGAGCAGTTCTTC. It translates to CASRSGLTNEQFF.

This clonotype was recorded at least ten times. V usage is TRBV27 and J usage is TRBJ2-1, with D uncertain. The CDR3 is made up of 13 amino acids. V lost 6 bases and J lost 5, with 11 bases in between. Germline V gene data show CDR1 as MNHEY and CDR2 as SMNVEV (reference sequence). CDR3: CASRVRPHNEQFF. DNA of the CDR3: TGTGCCAGCAGGGTCAGGCCCCACAATGAGCAGTTCTTC.

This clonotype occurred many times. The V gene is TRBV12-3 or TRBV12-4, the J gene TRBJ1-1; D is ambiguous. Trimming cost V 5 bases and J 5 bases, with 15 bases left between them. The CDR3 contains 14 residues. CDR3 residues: CASSPNTVETEAFF. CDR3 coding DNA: TGTGCCAGCAGTCCAAACACCGTTGAGACTGAAGCTTTCTTT.

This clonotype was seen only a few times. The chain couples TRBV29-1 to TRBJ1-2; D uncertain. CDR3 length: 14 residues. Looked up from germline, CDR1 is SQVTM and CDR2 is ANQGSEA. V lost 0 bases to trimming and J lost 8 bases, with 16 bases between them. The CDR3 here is CSVEEGYPLRGYTF. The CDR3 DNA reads TGCAGCGTTGAAGAAGGGTATCCCCTGCGGGGCTACACCTTC.

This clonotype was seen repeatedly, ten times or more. This CDR3 reads CASSDYLSGRNEQFF. The CDR3 region has the DNA TGTGCCAGCAGTGATTATCTCTCTGGCCGGAATGAGCAGTTCTTC. The rearrangement joins TRBV2 to TRBJ2-1; no firm D call. The CDR3 extends over 15 amino acids. In germline, CDR1 is SNHLY, CDR2 FYNNEI. The V end lost 3 bases, the J end lost 7 bases, and 16 bases lay between the germline ends.

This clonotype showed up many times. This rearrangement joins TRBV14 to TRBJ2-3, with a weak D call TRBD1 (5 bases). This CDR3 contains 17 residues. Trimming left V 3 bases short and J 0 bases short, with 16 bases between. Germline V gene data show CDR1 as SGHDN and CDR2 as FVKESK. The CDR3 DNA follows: TGTGCCAGCAGCCACCTGCAGGGTACTTCTAGCACAGATACGCAGTATTTT. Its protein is CASSHLQGTSSTDTQYF.

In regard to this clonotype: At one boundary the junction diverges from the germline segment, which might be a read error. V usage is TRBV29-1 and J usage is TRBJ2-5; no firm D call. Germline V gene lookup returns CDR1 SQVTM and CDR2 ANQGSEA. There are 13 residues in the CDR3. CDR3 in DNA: TGCAGCGGCCGTCGGTGGGGTCAAGAGGCCCAGTACTTC. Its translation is CSGRRWGQEAQYF.

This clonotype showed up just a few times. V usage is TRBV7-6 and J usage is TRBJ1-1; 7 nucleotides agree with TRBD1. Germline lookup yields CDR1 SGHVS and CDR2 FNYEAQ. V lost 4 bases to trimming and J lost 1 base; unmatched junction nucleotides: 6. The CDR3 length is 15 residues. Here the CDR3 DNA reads TGTGCCAGCAGCTCACCCGACAGGGAGAACACTGAAGCTTTCTTT. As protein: CASSSPDRENTEAFF.

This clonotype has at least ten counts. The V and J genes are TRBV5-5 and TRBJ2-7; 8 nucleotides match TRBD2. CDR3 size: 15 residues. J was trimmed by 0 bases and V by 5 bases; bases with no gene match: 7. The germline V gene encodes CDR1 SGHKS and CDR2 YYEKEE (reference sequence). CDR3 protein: CASSFGGGSSYEQYV. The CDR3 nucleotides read TGTGCCAGCAGTTTCGGCGGGGGGTCCTCCTACGAGCAGTACGTC.

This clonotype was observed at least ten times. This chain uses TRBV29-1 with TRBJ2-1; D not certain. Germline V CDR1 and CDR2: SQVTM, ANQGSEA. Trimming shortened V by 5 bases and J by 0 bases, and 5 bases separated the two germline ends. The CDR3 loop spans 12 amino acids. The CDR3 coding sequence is TGCAGCGTTTTTAGCTCCTACAATGAGCAGTTCTTC. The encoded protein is CSVFSSYNEQFF.

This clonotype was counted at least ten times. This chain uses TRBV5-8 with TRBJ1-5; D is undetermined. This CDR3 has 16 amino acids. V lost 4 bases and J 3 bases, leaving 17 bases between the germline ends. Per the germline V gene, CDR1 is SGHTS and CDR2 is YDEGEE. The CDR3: CASSLRLIVDNQPQHF. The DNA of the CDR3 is TGTGCCAGCAGCCTCAGGCTGATTGTGGACAATCAGCCCCAGCATTTT.

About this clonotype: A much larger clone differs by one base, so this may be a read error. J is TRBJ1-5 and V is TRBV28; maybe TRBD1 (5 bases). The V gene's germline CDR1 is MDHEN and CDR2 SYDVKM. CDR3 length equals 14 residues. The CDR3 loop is CTSSLGGVGQPQHF. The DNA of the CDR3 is TGTACCAGCAGCTTGGGGGGGGTCGGCCAGCCCCAGCATTTT.